The TCR beta chain described here comes from a study of T cells in Graves' hyperthyroidism and ophthalmopathy. Amplification of TCR beta CDR3 regions was performed using RNA transcripts as template. First-round RT-PCR with HTBI primers amplified the TCR CDR3 region. TCRdb reanalysed the multiplex PCR reads using MiXCR and keeps one entry per CDR3 protein. The sample carries roughly 380,000 distinct CDR3 sequences, about an eighth recorded once. Trimming left V 5 bases short and J 1 base short, with 6 bases between. Germline values: CDR1 SEHNR, CDR2 FQNEAQ (reference sequence). The CDR3 has 14 residues.

The chain has TRBV7-9 and TRBJ2-6; D remains unclear. The sequence derives from a woman under 30 with Graves' hyperthyroidism. Sequenced: blood. CDR3 sequence reads: CASSRKSGANVLTF. In DNA, the CDR3 is TGTGCCAGCAGCCGTAAATCTGGGGCCAACGTCCTGACTTTC. The full variable domain, rest sourced from reference TRBV7-9 and TRBJ2-6, is DTGVSQNPRHKITKRGQNVTFRCDPISEHNRLYWYRQTLGQGPEFLTYFQNEAQLEKSRLLSDRFSAERPKGSFSTLEIQRTEQGDSAMYLCASSRKSGANVLTFGAGSRLTVL.